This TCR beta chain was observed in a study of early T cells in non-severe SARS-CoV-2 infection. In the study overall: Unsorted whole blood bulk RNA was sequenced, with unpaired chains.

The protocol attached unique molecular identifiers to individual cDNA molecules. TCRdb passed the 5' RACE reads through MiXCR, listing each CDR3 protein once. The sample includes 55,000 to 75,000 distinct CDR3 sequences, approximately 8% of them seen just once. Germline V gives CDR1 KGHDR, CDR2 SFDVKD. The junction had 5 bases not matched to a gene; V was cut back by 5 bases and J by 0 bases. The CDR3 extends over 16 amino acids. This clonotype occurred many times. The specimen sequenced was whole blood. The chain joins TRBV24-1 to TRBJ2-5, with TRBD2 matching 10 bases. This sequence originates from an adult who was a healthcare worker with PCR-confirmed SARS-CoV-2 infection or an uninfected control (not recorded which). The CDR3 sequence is CATSGASGSNQETQYF. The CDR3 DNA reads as TGTGCCACCAGTGGGGCTAGCGGGAGCAACCAAGAGACCCAGTACTTC.